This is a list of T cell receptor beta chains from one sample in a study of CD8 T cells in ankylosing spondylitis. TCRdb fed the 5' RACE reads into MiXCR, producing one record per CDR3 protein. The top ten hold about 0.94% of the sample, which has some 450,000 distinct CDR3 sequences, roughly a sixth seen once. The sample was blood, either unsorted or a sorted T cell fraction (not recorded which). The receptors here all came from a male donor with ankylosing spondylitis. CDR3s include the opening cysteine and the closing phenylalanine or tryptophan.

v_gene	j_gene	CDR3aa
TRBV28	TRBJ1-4	CASSERQGDEKLFF
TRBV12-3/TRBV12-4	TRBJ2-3	CASSADRGRPTDTQYF
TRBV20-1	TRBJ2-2	CSARPRTRDSPTGELFF
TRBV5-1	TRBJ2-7	CASSLNRQGSDEQYF
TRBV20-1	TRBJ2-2	CSARVGAGYTGELFF
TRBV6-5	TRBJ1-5	CASSYSGRSNQPQHF
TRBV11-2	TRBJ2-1	CASSPRGAGAPEQFF
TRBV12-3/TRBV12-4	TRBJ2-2	CASSPDTGELFF
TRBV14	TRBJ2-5	CASSQDNSGETQYF
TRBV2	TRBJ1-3	CASPRSQGANSGNTIYF
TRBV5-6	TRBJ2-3	CASSFGGAGDTQYF
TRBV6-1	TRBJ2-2	CASRSGRNTGELFF
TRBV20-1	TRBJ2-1	CSAPPGQVFPDNEQFF
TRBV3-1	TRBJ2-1	CASSQASGAYNEQFF
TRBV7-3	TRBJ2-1	CASSLGTSGLSEQFF
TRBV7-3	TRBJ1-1	CASSKAGTGNTEAFF
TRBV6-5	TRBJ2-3	CASSYPSTDTQYF
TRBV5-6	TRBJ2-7	CASSLVSGRFSYEQYF
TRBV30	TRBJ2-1	CAWSRYNEQFF
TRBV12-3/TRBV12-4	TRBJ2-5	CASSPSGEGTQYF
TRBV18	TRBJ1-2	CASSPLLQDYGYTF
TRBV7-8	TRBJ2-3	CASSLHTSTDTQYF
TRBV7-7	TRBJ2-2	CASSLVAGIGELFF
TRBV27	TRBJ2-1	CASSGHTSYNEQFF
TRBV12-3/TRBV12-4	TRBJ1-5	CASSLSGGRGYQPQHF
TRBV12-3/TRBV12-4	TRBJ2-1	CASSSGQGRYNEQFF
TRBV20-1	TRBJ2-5	CSPLEAGPKRETQYF
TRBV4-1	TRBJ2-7	CASSQDWGGSSYEQYF
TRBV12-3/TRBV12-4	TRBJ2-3	CASSNSGISDTQYF
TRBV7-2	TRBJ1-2	CASSLRGVEGYTF
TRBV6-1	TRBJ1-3	CASTAPGVVDGNTIYF
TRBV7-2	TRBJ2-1	CASRKTSGGAYEQFF
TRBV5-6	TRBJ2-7	CASSLTGALAYEQYF
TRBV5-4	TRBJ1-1	CASSRGQGKTEAFF
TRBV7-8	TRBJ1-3	CASKLSSGNTIYF
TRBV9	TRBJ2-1	CASSQGDPPYNEQFF
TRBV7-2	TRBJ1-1	CASTPRQGGTEAFF
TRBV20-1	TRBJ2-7	CSARDQNRGSYEQYF
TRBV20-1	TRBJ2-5	CSARDFGTGLFRETQYF
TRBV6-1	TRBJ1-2	CASSQGGTDYGYTF
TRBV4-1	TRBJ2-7	CASSQDPGIGQYF
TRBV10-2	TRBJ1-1	CASSEREQGGTEAFF